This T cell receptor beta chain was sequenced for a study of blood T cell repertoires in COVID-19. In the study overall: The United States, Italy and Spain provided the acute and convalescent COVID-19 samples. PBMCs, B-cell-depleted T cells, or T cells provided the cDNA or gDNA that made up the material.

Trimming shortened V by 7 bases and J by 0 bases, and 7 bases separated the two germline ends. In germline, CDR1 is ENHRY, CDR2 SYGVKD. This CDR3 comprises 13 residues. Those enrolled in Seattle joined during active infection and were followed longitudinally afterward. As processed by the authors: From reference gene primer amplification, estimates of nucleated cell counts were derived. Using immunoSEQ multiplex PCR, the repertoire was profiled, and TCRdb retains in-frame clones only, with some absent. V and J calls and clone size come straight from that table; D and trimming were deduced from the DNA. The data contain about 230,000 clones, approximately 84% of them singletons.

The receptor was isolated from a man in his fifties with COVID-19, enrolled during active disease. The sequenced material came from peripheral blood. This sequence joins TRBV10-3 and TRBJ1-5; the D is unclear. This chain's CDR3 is CAITDRSNQPQHF. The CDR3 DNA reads TGTGCCATCACTGACCGTAGCAATCAGCCCCAGCATTTT.